These 14 T cell receptor beta chains originate from one sample sequenced in a study of blood T cell repertoires in COVID-19. Method: immunoSEQ multiplex PCR; TCRdb's copy keeps in-frame clones and lacks some. The sample holds roughly 250,000 clones, 70% to 80% seen once. The sequenced material came from peripheral blood. The receptors were gathered from a woman of 80 years or more with acute or convalescent COVID-19.

The chain is built from TRBV11-3 and TRBJ1-6; D is undetermined. Trimming cost V 1 base and J 10 bases, with 8 bases left between them. CDR3 length: 13 residues. The germline V gene encodes CDR1 SGHNT and CDR2 YENEEA. The CDR3 sequence is CASSLGRGSPLHF. The CDR3 DNA is TGTGCCAGCAGCTTAGGTCGCGGGTCACCCCTCCACTTT.

The chain links TRBV19 to TRBJ1-1; 9 bases are a match to TRBD1. CDR3 length: 16 amino acids. J was trimmed by 0 bases and V by 3 bases; bases with no gene match: 5. The V gene's germline CDR1 is LNHDA and CDR2 SQIVND (reference sequence). CDR3 DNA sequence: TGTGCCAGTAGTATTCTACAGGGGGCCATGAACACTGAAGCTTTCTTT. Translating gives CASSILQGAMNTEAFF.

The sample holds a few counts of this clone. The rearrangement uses TRBV10-3 and TRBJ1-2, with a tentative D call TRBD1 (5 bases). The V gene lost 3 bases and the J gene lost 6 bases, with 11 bases spanning the gap. Germline CDR1 and CDR2: ENHRY and SYGVKD. This CDR3 region has 13 residues. CDR3 residues: CAISEFPGNGYTF. The CDR3, as DNA: TGTGCCATCAGTGAATTCCCAGGGAATGGCTACACCTTC.

The chain employs TRBV29-1 and TRBJ2-7; 7 bases fit TRBD2. The V and J ends lost 7 bases and 5 bases, in that order; junction bases with no gene match: 5. Germline CDR1 reads SQVTM; CDR2 reads ANQGSEA. The CDR3 covers 11 residues. This CDR3 is CSALGRDEQYF. For the CDR3, the DNA is TGCAGCGCCCTGGGGAGGGACGAGCAGTACTTC.

The chain uses TRBV27 and TRBJ1-1; a possible D gene is TRBD1 (5 bases). The germline V gene encodes CDR1 MNHEY and CDR2 SMNVEV (reference sequence). There are 15 residues in the CDR3. Trimming shortened V by 5 bases and J by 0 bases, and 13 bases separated the two germline ends. In DNA, the CDR3 is TGTGCCAGCAGTGCGGGACGGATGATGAACACTGAAGCTTTCTTT. Its translation: CASSAGRMMNTEAFF.

DNA of the CDR3: TGTGCCAGCAGCTCACCGGGACAGGGGGCTTACGAGCAGTACTTC. Its protein is CASSSPGQGAYEQYF. This chain links TRBV7-9 with TRBJ2-7; 12 bases agree with TRBD1. CDR1 is SEHNR and CDR2 is FQNEAQ in the germline V gene (reference sequence). This CDR3 contains 15 residues. The V and J ends lost 4 bases and 4 bases, in that order; junction bases with no gene match: 5.

CDR3 bases: TGTGCCAGCAGCCTAGGGACTAGCGGGAACACAGATACGCAGTATTTT. It encodes CASSLGTSGNTDTQYF. The V call is TRBV6-6, the J call TRBJ2-3; 13 bases agree with TRBD2. This CDR3 has 16 amino acids. Germline assignment: CDR1 MNHNY and CDR2 SVGAGI (reference sequence). V gave up 6 bases and J gave up 2 bases; unmatched junction bases: 5.

There are a few counts of this clone. The chain combines TRBV5-1 with TRBJ2-3, with no clear D. The CDR3 sequence is 12 residues long. The V gene lost 4 bases and the J gene lost 4 bases, with 7 bases spanning the gap. Germline values: CDR1 SGHRS, CDR2 YFSETQ. CDR3 sequence (DNA): TGCGCCAGCAGCCCGCAGGCAGATACGCAGTATTTT. The encoded protein is CASSPQADTQYF.

The chain is built from TRBV7-8 and TRBJ1-5; no firm D call. The CDR3 is made up of 13 amino acids. Germline CDR1 reads SGHVS; CDR2 reads FQNEAQ. Between the trimmed V and J ends, which lost 1 base and 5 bases, there was a span of 6 bases. The CDR3 sequence: CASSLVYDQPQHF. For the CDR3, the DNA is TGTGCCAGCAGCTTAGTTTATGATCAGCCCCAGCATTTT.

This chain uses TRBV4-1 with TRBJ2-4; D is perhaps TRBD1 (7 bases). Looked up from germline, CDR1 is MGHRA and CDR2 is YSYEKL. The CDR3 is 16 amino acids. V gave up 4 bases and J gave up 0 bases, with 13 bases separating them. Here the CDR3 DNA reads TGCGCCAGCAGCCGCGGGACAGACGTAGCCAAAAACATTCAGTACTTC. This codes for CASSRGTDVAKNIQYF.

The chain has TRBV7-2 and TRBJ1-2; D is ambiguous. The CDR3 contains 13 residues. Germline assignment: CDR1 SGHTA and CDR2 FQGNSA. V gave up 2 bases and J gave up 5 bases, with 9 bases separating them. The CDR3 sequence: CASSLQLQYGYTF. The CDR3 nucleotides read TGTGCCAGCAGCTTACAGTTACAGTATGGCTACACCTTC.

This clone was counted once. The chain carries TRBV18 and TRBJ2-1; 9 nucleotides line up with TRBD2. This CDR3 is 17 amino acids long. V dropped 3 bases and J dropped 0; count of bases not matched to a gene: 6. Per the germline V gene, CDR1 is KGHSH and CDR2 is LQKENI. The DNA for the CDR3 is TGTGCCAGCTCACCCCAGCTAGCGGGGTCCTCCTACAATGAGCAGTTCTTC. Its translation: CASSPQLAGSSYNEQFF.

V and J are TRBV5-6 and TRBJ1-4; D perhaps matches TRBD1 (5 bases). Germline loops: CDR1 SGHDT, CDR2 YYEEEE. CDR3 size: 14 residues. V lost 0 bases and J lost 8, with 11 bases in between. CDR3 bases: TGTGCCAGCAGCTTGGTGCAGGGCAGGGAAAAACTGTTTTTT. Its protein is CASSLVQGREKLFF.

V usage is TRBV3-1 (or the pseudogene TRBV3-2) and J usage is TRBJ2-3, with 10 positions matching TRBD2. The ends lost 1 base at V and 2 bases at J; junction bases unmatched: 6. There are 17 residues in the CDR3. Germline V gives CDR1 LGHDT, CDR2 YNNKEL (reference sequence). CDR3 residues: CASSQGSGTSATDTQYF. The CDR3 DNA reads as TGTGCCAGCAGCCAAGGGTCAGGGACTAGCGCCACAGATACGCAGTATTTT.